The present TCR beta chain was sequenced within a study of shared clonotypes between healthy human individuals (dated by TCRdb to the early 2020s). For context, the study as a whole: The cohort comprised a couple of women and a few men aged 18 to 49 years. For each donor, CD4 naive and CD4 memory were each run on three plates, CD8 naive on two plates, and CD8 memory on one plate. To estimate repertoire size and how much clonotypes are shared between individuals, the study performed deep sequencing of blood TCR repertoires from roughly five healthy adults. Libraries were prepared and TCR repertoires were sequenced by different laboratories using diverse techniques, in order to increase sequencing depth and limit assay-specific biases. Between about 0.9 and 10 billion PBMCs per donor were obtained by leukapheresis. The investigation overall reported the following: Sharing across a few donors was observed for around 5% of naive CD4, around 3.5% of naive CD8, over 2% of memory CD4, and roughly 0.4% of memory CD8 clonotypes. Larger estimated clonotype richness was generally found for naive subsets than for memory subsets. The small number of donors limited the genetic and exposure-history diversity represented. Pairwise subsampling indicated that sequencing depth was expected to affect the degree of clonotype sharing among donors. Rarefaction of sorted-subset datasets indicated incomplete sequencing despite the large sequencing depth. Compared with non-shared clonotypes, clonotypes shared by all four sorted-subset donors had higher generation probabilities. Sampling was limited to blood, and TCR repertoires in tissue likely differ from TCR repertoires in blood.

Using the deep immunoSEQ assay, multiplex PCR amplified TCR CDR3 regions from genomic DNA. Genomic DNA extracted from each cell subset was distributed evenly over all wells of several immunoSEQ 96-well plates, and each plate served as one replicate. For sorted subsets, about 0.2 ug genomic DNA, equal to 30,000 to 35,000 T cell genomes, was loaded into each replicate PCR. Purified libraries were quantified with a Qubit 3.0 fluorometer, sized on a Bioanalyzer 2100, and re-quantified with the KAPA Library Quantification kit. A separate single-read 150-cycle Illumina NextSeq 550 flow cell was used to sequence each immunoSEQ 96-well plate. The authors' pipeline ran thus. Because the immunoSEQ output held only junctional sequences and lacked quality scores, the filtering could not match the filtering applied to full-length reads. To assign V/J genes and CDR3, sequences were annotated using PyIR, a Python wrapper for IgBLAST v1.9, with IMGT germline references. Any read was removed if the V/J assignment was weak (E-value above 1e-6), the CDR3 was missing, or the read contained stop codons, out-of-frame junctions, or ambiguous translated residues. A V3J clonotype was defined by an identical inferred V gene, J gene, and CDR3 amino acid sequence. Percentage overlap between repertoires was computed as shared unique clonotypes divided by the size of the smaller repertoire. Three approaches were used to assess repertoire richness: RTK rarefaction, the Chao1 estimator, and Recon v2.1 estimates of unobserved clonotypes. OLGA was used to compute generation probabilities for all TCRbeta clonotypes that the gDNA method yielded from a handful of donors. Sourced from immuneACCESS, this table was stored by TCRdb with only in-frame sequences that have V and J called. A share of the clones is absent; for the studies checked, an unresolved V gene accounts for under half, and the remainder has no known explanation. D and trimming were read from the DNA, whereas the V and J calls and clone size are those reported in that table. This sample lists about 2.1 million clones; about 93% were detected once. Around 1.7% of the sample belongs to the ten largest clones.

The CDR3 goes from the cysteine to the phenylalanine over 14 residues. The only DNA kept is the CDR3, 42 bases in frame from the first base. The germline V gene yields MNHEY for CDR1 and SVGAGI for CDR2. At the junction V is shortened by 4 bases and J by 1 base, with 10 bases in between. CD8 naive samples were obtained by positive selection for CCR7 among CD45RO-negative cells, yielding a CD45RA+CCR7+ population from which TemRA cells were excluded. The donors were healthy, HIV-negative adults who had no recently reported acute infections or vaccinations. Every donor was a Caucasian adult living in Nashville, Tennessee, USA. Blood was obtained by leukapheresis, after which PBMCs were separated by Ficoll-Histopaque density gradient centrifugation and cryopreserved in liquid nitrogen vapor phase. Analytical flow cytometry was used to check the purity and quantity of each magnetically sorted T cell population. Each sorted fraction had its genomic DNA isolated and then quantified by UV absorbance on a Nanodrop 2000c.

As regards this clone: Its antigen is not yet known. No per-base quality is available; no much larger clone lies one base away.

The sequenced material came from naive CD8+ T cells from PBMCs. The sample's cell subset or site label is to be understood as: CD45RA+CCR7+. The receptor was isolated from a man in his late teens or twenties in good health. Some clones in this sample may be carry-over from other donors' samples. The receptor chain draws on TRBV6-5 and TRBJ1-1, with a weak D call of TRBD1 (6 bases match). The DNA reads as follows: TGTGCCAGCAGTTTGGGCAGGGGGAACACTGAAGCTTTCTTT. Its product reads: CASSLGRGNTEAFF.